These 13 T cell receptor beta chains originate from one sample sequenced in a study of T cells after yellow fever vaccination. TCRdb analysed the 5' RACE reads with MiXCR anew, one entry per CDR3 protein. The sample contains approximately 580,000 distinct CDR3 sequences, 17% of which appear only once. The source was PBMCs, collected less than 6 days after the first yellow fever vaccination. These receptors came from a man in his late teens or twenties who received the YFV17D yellow fever vaccine.

The chain uses TRBV20-1 and TRBJ2-1, with D possibly being TRBD2 (5 bases). V shed 5 bases and J shed 8 bases, with 19 bases lying between them. CDR1 and CDR2 (germline): DFQATT, SNEGSKA (reference sequence). The CDR3 totals 14 residues. DNA of the CDR3: TGCAGTGCTGTAAAAGGACGGAGGATCTATGAGCAGTTCTTC. Protein sequence: CSAVKGRRIYEQFF.

The table lists this clonotype with many counts. V is TRBV6-2 or TRBV6-3 and J is TRBJ1-1; D gene uncertain. V was cut by 6 bases and J by 7 bases, with 18 bases left in between. CDR3 length: 14 amino acids. Germline values: CDR1 MNHEY, CDR2 SVGEGT. DNA for the CDR3: TGTGCCAGCAGCCATGCCTTGTTCAGAGGTGAAGCTTTCTTT. Protein product: CASSHALFRGEAFF.

The chain carries TRBV27 and TRBJ1-5; TRBD1 is a possible D gene (6 bases). The CDR3 spans 17 residues. Trimming left V 1 base short and J 6 bases short, with 19 bases between. The germline V gene has CDR1 MNHEY and CDR2 SMNVEV (reference sequence). The CDR3 coding sequence is TGTGCCAGCAGTTTATGGTCGGGGGGCCGGGACATTCAGCCCCAGCATTTT. It translates to CASSLWSGGRDIQPQHF.

This chain uses TRBV19 with TRBJ2-5, with 12 bases that match TRBD2. The CDR3 runs to 15 residues. J gave up 3 bases and V 5 bases, and 4 bases lay outside the gene matches. Germline CDR1 LNHDA, CDR2 SQIVND (reference sequence). The CDR3 here is CASSGRLAGEETQYF. Written as DNA, the CDR3 is TGTGCCAGTAGTGGACGACTAGCGGGGGAAGAGACCCAGTACTTC.

This clonotype came up many times. The chain has TRBV7-2 and TRBJ2-5; tentatively, D is TRBD2 (6 bases). The CDR3 sequence is 15 residues long. CDR1 SGHTA and CDR2 FQGNSA come from the germline V gene. CDR3 sequence reads: CAERVFGSFQETQYF. CDR3 DNA: TGTGCGGAGCGGGTCTTTGGCTCATTCCAAGAGACCCAGTACTTC.

This rearrangement joins TRBV11-1 to TRBJ2-3; either TRBD1 or TRBD2 may supply D (5 bases each). Germline CDR1 SGHAT, CDR2 FQDESV (reference sequence). Deletions cut 5 bases from V and 4 bases from J, with 19 bases between. The length of the CDR3 is 16 residues. In DNA, the CDR3 is TGTGCCAGCAGCACCGGGACCAGTCGTAGCGCAGATACGCAGTATTTT. Amino acids: CASSTGTSRSADTQYF. The variable domain in full, with the rest retrieved from reference TRBV11-1 and TRBJ2-3, is EAEVAQSPRYKITEKSQAVAFWCDPISGHATLYWYRQILGQGPELLVQFQDESVVDDSQLPKDRFSAERLKGVDSTLKIQPAELGDSAMYLCASSTGTSRSADTQYFGPGTRLTVL.

This rearrangement joins TRBV3-1 to TRBJ1-1; 7 nucleotides match TRBD1. Germline V gene sequence: CDR1 LGHDT, CDR2 YNNKEL (reference sequence). After removal of 6 bases from V and 2 bases from J, the junction contained 6 bases not matched to a gene. The CDR3 has 14 residues. The CDR3 DNA reads as TGTGCCAGCAGTAGACAGGGCCTAAACACTGAAGCTTTCTTT. Translated: CASSRQGLNTEAFF.

This clonotype was seen only a few times. The CDR3 protein is CASSPLGGPYGYTF. DNA of the CDR3: TGTGCCAGCAGCCCCCTGGGGGGGCCATATGGCTACACCTTC. The V gene is TRBV2, the J gene TRBJ1-2, with D possibly TRBD1 on 6 matching bases. The V end was cut by 6 bases, the J end by 5 bases, with 16 bases between. The CDR3 spans 14 residues. Germline V gene data show CDR1 as SNHLY and CDR2 as FYNNEI.

The gene calls are TRBV5-1 and TRBJ2-3; D not resolved. The germline gives CDR1 SGHRS, CDR2 YFSETQ. The CDR3 covers 15 residues. Between the trimmed V and J ends, which lost 1 base and 4 bases, there was a span of 13 bases. CDR3 sequence: CASSLNTESSDTQYF. DNA of the CDR3: TGCGCCAGCAGCTTGAATACAGAATCCTCAGATACGCAGTATTTT.

This clonotype was recorded a few times. The chain employs TRBV24-1 and TRBJ1-5, with D perhaps TRBD1 (5 bases). The V end lost 7 bases, the J end lost 1 base, and 10 bases lay between the germline ends. The CDR3 covers 14 residues. CDR1 is KGHDR, CDR2 SFDVKD, per germline. The CDR3 nucleotides read TGTGCCACCAGCCGACCAGGGAGCAATCAGCCCCAGCATTTT. This gives the protein CATSRPGSNQPQHF.

In DNA form, the CDR3 reads TGCGCCAGCAGCTTCCAGGGTCAGCCCGGGGAGCTGTTTTTT. This codes for CASSFQGQPGELFF. The chain links TRBV5-1 to TRBJ2-2; the D gene is possibly TRBD1 (5 bases). Germline V gene data show CDR1 as SGHRS and CDR2 as YFSETQ. V was shortened by 2 bases and J by 6 bases, with 11 bases between the two germline ends. The CDR3 has 14 amino acids. The full variable domain, rest sourced from reference TRBV5-1 and TRBJ2-2, is KAGVTQTPRYLIKTRGQQVTLSCSPISGHRSVSWYQQTPGQGLQFLFEYFSETQRNKGNFPGRFSGRQFSNSRSEMNVSTLELGDSALYLCASSFQGQPGELFFGEGSRLTVL.

This clonotype was counted between two and nine times. The chain links TRBV7-9 to TRBJ1-1; D gene ambiguous. This CDR3 is 14 amino acids long. V was cut by 2 bases and J by 4 bases, with 11 bases left in between. Germline V gene data show CDR1 as SEHNR and CDR2 as FQNEAQ (reference sequence). The CDR3 region is CASSLFSEGTEAFF. DNA of the CDR3: TGTGCCAGCAGCTTATTCTCCGAGGGCACTGAAGCTTTCTTT. The variable domain in full, completed from reference TRBV7-9 and TRBJ1-1, reads DTGVSQNPRHKITKRGQNVTFRCDPISEHNRLYWYRQTLGQGPEFLTYFQNEAQLEKSRLLSDRFSAERPKGSFSTLEIQRTEQGDSAMYLCASSLFSEGTEAFFGQGTRLTVV.

This sequence joins TRBV7-9 and TRBJ2-6; a weak D match, TRBD1 (6 bases). This CDR3 is built from 17 residues. V lost 2 bases and J lost 7, with 18 bases in between. Germline values: CDR1 SEHNR, CDR2 FQNEAQ (reference sequence). The CDR3 reads CASSLSARGQGANVLTF. The CDR3, as DNA: TGTGCCAGCAGCTTATCGGCCAGGGGTCAAGGTGCCAACGTCCTGACTTTC.